The 13 T cell receptor beta chains in this list originate from one sample, sequenced in a study of blood T cells in healthy people across ages. With a J-beta primer mix and a sample-barcoded 5' primer, a second PCR ran about 7 to 12 cycles. MiXCR was run by TCRdb on the 5' RACE reads, yielding one entry per CDR3 protein. The sample shows 2 million or so distinct CDR3 sequences, about 50% of them seen only once. The sequencing sample was made of blood. These receptors were taken from a woman in her 40s in good health.

The V call is TRBV20-1, the J call TRBJ2-5; 7 nucleotides align to TRBD1. The junction had 12 bases not matched to a gene; V was cut back by 7 bases and J by 13 bases. Germline assignment: CDR1 DFQATT and CDR2 SNEGSKA (reference sequence). The CDR3 runs to 11 residues. The CDR3 protein is CSVDRAGERYF. CDR3 nucleotide sequence: TGCAGTGTTGACAGGGCCGGAGAGCGGTACTTC.

This clonotype appeared a few times. The V call is TRBV9, the J call TRBJ2-7; D is undetermined. V was cut by 4 bases and J by 3 bases, with 20 bases left in between. The CDR3 is 16 amino acids. Germline CDR1 and CDR2: SGDLS and YYNGEE. The CDR3 here is CASSLPLPPWDYEQYF. The CDR3 DNA follows: TGTGCCAGCAGCCTTCCTCTCCCCCCCTGGGACTACGAGCAGTACTTC.

This clonotype was picked up a small number of times. The V gene is TRBV27, the J gene TRBJ2-3, with 8 positions matching TRBD2. The CDR3 contains 16 residues. Germline loops: CDR1 MNHEY, CDR2 SMNVEV (reference sequence). Trimming cost V 1 base and J 2 bases; bases outside gene matches: 5. The CDR3 region has the DNA TGTGCCAGCAGTTTATTGCTAGCGGGTAACACAGATACGCAGTATTTT. Protein sequence: CASSLLLAGNTDTQYF.

In DNA form, the CDR3 reads TGTGCCAGCAGTTTAGGTCCAGCTAGGGCTGAGATCATTCAGTACTTC. Its protein product is CASSLGPARAEIIQYF. This chain joins TRBV12-3 or TRBV12-4 and TRBJ2-4; no definite D call. The CDR3 is made up of 16 amino acids. V lost 1 base, J lost 9 bases, and 19 bases lay in between.

The chain links TRBV27 to TRBJ2-1; no clear D gene. V was shortened by 4 bases and J by 4 bases, with 17 bases between the two germline ends. In germline, CDR1 is MNHEY, CDR2 SMNVEV (reference sequence). This CDR3 comprises 16 residues. As DNA, the CDR3 is TGTGCCAGCAGTTCCCTCGGTAGTGGCCTGTACAATGAGCAGTTCTTC. Protein: CASSSLGSGLYNEQFF.

This chain uses TRBV27 with TRBJ2-5, with D perhaps TRBD2 (7 bases). Trimming took 1 base from V and 2 from J, leaving 14 bases between them. The germline V gene has CDR1 MNHEY and CDR2 SMNVEV (reference sequence). The CDR3 contains 16 residues. CDR3 in amino acids: CASSLWGGGKQETQYF. Written as DNA, the CDR3 is TGTGCCAGCAGTTTATGGGGCGGGGGCAAACAAGAGACCCAGTACTTC.

This clonotype was picked up a small number of times. The rearrangement joins TRBV6-5 to TRBJ2-1, with TRBD1 identical over 8 bases. CDR1 is MNHEY, CDR2 SVGAGI, per germline. With V trimmed by 4 bases and J by 14 bases, 7 bases remained unmatched. The CDR3 sequence is 12 residues long. The CDR3 spells CASSSTTGVEFF. The CDR3 DNA reads TGTGCCAGCAGTTCCACGACAGGGGTAGAGTTCTTC.

The CDR3 DNA is TGTGCCAGCAGCCTAACCGTCCAACCCGACCGGCTCGAGCAGTACTTC. Amino acids: CASSLTVQPDRLEQYF. The chain combines TRBV4-2 with TRBJ2-7; D remains unclear. With 4 bases removed from V and 6 bases from J, the gap between germline ends came to 22 bases. This CDR3 spans 16 amino acids. The germline V gene has CDR1 LGHNA and CDR2 YNFKEQ.

The chain links TRBV7-2 to TRBJ2-5, with unresolved D. Germline loops: CDR1 SGHTA, CDR2 FQGNSA. The V end lost 1 base, the J end lost 5 bases, and 11 bases lay between the germline ends. The CDR3 length is 14 residues. This CDR3 reads CASSLVTGPETQYF. The CDR3 DNA is TGTGCCAGCAGCTTAGTAACGGGCCCCGAGACCCAGTACTTC. The variable domain in full, with the rest retrieved from reference TRBV7-2 and TRBJ2-5, is GAGVSQSPSNKVTEKGKDVELRCDPISGHTALYWYRQSLGQGLEFLIYFQGNSAPDKSGLPSDRFSAERTGGSVSTLTIQRTQQEDSAVYLCASSLVTGPETQYFGPGTRLLVL.

The V and J genes are TRBV7-9 and TRBJ2-1, with D maybe TRBD2 (5 bases). In germline, CDR1 is SEHNR, CDR2 FQNEAQ (reference sequence). The CDR3 is made up of 11 amino acids. The V end lost 6 bases, the J end lost 10 bases, and 10 bases lay between the germline ends. The CDR3 sequence: CASRYSGEQFF. As DNA, the CDR3 is TGTGCCAGCAGGTACTCGGGGGAGCAGTTCTTC. Together with reference TRBV7-9 and TRBJ2-1, the CDR3 gives the full variable domain: DTGVSQNPRHKITKRGQNVTFRCDPISEHNRLYWYRQTLGQGPEFLTYFQNEAQLEKSRLLSDRFSAERPKGSFSTLEIQRTEQGDSAMYLCASRYSGEQFFGPGTRLTVL.

This clonotype was detected only once. V and J are TRBV6-5 and TRBJ1-2; the D gene is possibly TRBD1 (6 bases). Germline CDR1 reads MNHEY; CDR2 reads SVGAGI. V was shortened by 7 bases and J by 3 bases, with 18 bases between the two germline ends. The CDR3 length is 15 residues. CDR3 protein: CASTETEGVDYGYTF. As DNA, the CDR3 is TGTGCCAGCACCGAAACAGAGGGGGTAGACTATGGCTACACCTTC.

Ten or more counts support this clonotype. The V call is TRBV29-1, the J call TRBJ2-5; 9 bases line up with TRBD1. Germline CDR1 is SQVTM and CDR2 is ANQGSEA. The CDR3 length is 14 residues. The V gene end was trimmed by 6 bases and the J gene end by 1 base; junction bases not matched to a gene: 6. This CDR3 is CSVLGTGSQETQYF. CDR3 coding DNA: TGCAGCGTCCTTGGGACAGGGAGCCAAGAGACCCAGTACTTC. Supplemented by reference TRBV29-1 and TRBJ2-5, the full variable domain reads SAVISQKPSRDICQRGTSLTIQCQVDSQVTMMFWYRQQPGQSLTLIATANQGSEATYESGFVIDKFPISRPNLTFSTLTVSNMSPEDSSIYLCSVLGTGSQETQYFGPGTRLLVL.

This clonotype was found once. The chain uses TRBV4-3 and TRBJ2-3; no clear D gene. Germline CDR1 is LGHNA and CDR2 is YSLEER. This CDR3 contains 15 residues. V was shortened by 1 base and J by 1 base, with 9 bases between the two germline ends. The CDR3 loop is CASSQALPGTDTQYF. The CDR3 DNA is TGCGCCAGCAGCCAAGCACTTCCAGGCACAGATACGCAGTATTTT.